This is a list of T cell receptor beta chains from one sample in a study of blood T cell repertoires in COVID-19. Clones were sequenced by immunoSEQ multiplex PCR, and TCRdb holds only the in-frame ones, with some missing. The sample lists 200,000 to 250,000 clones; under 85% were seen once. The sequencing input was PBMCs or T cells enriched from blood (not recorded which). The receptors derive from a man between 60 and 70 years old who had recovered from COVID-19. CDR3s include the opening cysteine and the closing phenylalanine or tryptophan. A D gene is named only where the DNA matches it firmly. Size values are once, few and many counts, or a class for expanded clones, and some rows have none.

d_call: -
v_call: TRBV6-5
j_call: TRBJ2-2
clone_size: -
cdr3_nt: TGTGCCAGCAGTTACCTGACAGGGGAGGGTACCGGGGAGCTGTTTTTT
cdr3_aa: CASSYLTGEGTGELFF

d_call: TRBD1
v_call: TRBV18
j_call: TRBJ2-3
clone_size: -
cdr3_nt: TGTGCCAGCTCAGAGAGGGACAGAAGCACAGATACGCAGTATTTT
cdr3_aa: CASSERDRSTDTQYF

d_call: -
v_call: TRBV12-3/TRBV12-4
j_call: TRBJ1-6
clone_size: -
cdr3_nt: TGTGCCAGCAGTCGCGACACCGGCTCCCTCCACTTT
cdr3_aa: CASSRDTGSLHF

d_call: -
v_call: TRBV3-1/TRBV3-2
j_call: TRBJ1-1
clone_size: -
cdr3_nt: TGTGCCAGCAGCCAAGGTATAGGGGACACTGAAGCTTTCTTT
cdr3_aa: CASSQGIGDTEAFF

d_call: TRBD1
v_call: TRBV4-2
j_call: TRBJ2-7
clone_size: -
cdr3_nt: TGTGCCAGCAGCCAGACAGGGGGCTCAAGAGCCTACGAGCAGTACTTC
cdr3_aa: CASSQTGGSRAYEQYF

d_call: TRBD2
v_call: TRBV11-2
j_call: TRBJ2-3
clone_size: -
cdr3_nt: TGTGCCAGCGGAATCTTTACGGGGGGGCTGACAGATACGCAGTATTTT
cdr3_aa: CASGIFTGGLTDTQYF

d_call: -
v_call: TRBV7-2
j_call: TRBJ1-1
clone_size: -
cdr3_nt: TGTGCCAGCAGCTTATTTGGACGGGGGTCGGGACCCGGGGAGGCTGAAGCTTTCTTT
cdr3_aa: CASSLFGRGSGPGEAEAFF

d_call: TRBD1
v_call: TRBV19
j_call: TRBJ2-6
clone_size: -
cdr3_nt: TGTGCCACCCGGGACAGGGAGGCTGGGGCCAACGTCCTGACTTTC
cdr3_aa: CATRDREAGANVLTF

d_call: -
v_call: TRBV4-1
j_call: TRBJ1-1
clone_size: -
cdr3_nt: TGCGCCAGCAGCCAAGACTGGTCAGAGGACACTGAAGCTTTCTTT
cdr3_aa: CASSQDWSEDTEAFF

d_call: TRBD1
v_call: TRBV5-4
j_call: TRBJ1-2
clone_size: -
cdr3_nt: TGTGCCAGCAGCTGGGGGACAGGGGAACTGGCTGGCTACACCTTC
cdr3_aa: CASSWGTGELAGYTF

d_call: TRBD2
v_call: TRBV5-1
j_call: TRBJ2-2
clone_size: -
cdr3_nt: TGCGCCAGCAGCTTGGCGGGACTAGCGGGTCCCAGACCCCGCACCGGGGAGCTGTTTTTT
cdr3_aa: CASSLAGLAGPRPRTGELFF

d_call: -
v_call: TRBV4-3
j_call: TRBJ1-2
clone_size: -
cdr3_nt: TGCGCCAGCAGCCAAAATACAGCTAACTATGGCTACACCTTC
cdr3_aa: CASSQNTANYGYTF

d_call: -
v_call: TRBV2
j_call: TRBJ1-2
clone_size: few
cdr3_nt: TGTGCCAGCGCCCGTCAGGGTTATGGCTACACCTTC
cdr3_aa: CASARQGYGYTF

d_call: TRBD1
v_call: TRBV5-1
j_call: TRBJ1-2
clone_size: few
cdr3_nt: TGCGCCAGCAGCTTGGGGGCAGGGGGCTATGGCTACACCTTC
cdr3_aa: CASSLGAGGYGYTF

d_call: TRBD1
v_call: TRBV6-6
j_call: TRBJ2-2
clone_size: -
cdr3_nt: TGTGCCAGCAGTTCTCCGGGACAGAGGAACACCGGGGAGCTGTTTTTT
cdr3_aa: CASSSPGQRNTGELFF

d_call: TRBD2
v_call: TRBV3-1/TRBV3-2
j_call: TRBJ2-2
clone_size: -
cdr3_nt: TGTGCCAGCAGCCAAGATCAGGGGACTAGCGGGGGCACCGGGGAGCTGTTTTTT
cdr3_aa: CASSQDQGTSGGTGELFF

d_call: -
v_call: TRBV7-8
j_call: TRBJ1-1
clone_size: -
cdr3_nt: TGTGCCAGCACCATCCAGGACGGGGGTACTGAAGCTTTCTTT
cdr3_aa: CASTIQDGGTEAFF

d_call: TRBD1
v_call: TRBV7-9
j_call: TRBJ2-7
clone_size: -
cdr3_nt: TGTGCCAGCAGCCTTGTCGGACAGGGGGTTACCTACGAGCAGTACTTC
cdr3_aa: CASSLVGQGVTYEQYF

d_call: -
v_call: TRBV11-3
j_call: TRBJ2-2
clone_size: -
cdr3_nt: TGTGCCAGCAGGGCTGGTGTGGGGAGCACCGGGGAGCTGTTTTTT
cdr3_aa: CASRAGVGSTGELFF

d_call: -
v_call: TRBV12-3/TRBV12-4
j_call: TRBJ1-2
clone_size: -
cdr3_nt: TGTGCCAGCAGTTTCCAGGGGTACTATGGCTACACCTTC
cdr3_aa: CASSFQGYYGYTF

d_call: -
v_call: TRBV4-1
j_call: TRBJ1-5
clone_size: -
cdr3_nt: TGCGCCAGCAGCCAAGAGCCCCAGGGAAGCAATCAGCCCCAGCATTTT
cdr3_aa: CASSQEPQGSNQPQHF

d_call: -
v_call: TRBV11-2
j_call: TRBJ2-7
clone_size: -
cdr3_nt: TGTGCCAGCAGCTTAGGGACACAGGGTAACCACGAGCAGTACTTC
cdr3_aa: CASSLGTQGNHEQYF

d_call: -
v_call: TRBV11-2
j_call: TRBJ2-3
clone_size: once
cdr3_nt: TGTGCCAGCAGCTCCCTTACGGAGGTATCTTCCTCGGAGTATTTT
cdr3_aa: CASSSLTEVSSSEYF

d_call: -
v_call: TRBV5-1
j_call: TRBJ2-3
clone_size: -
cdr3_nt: TGCGCCAGCAGCTTGGAGCGTGAGACAGATACGCAGTATTTT
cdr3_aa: CASSLERETDTQYF

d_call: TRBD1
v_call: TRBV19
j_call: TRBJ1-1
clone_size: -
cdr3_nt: TGTGCCAGTAGTAAGGACAGGTTGAACACTGAAGCTTTCTTT
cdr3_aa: CASSKDRLNTEAFF

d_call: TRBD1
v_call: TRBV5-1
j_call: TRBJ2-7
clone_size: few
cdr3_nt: TGCGCCAGCAGCCCAGGGGCTGGACAGGATACCTACGAGCAGTACTTC
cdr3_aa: CASSPGAGQDTYEQYF

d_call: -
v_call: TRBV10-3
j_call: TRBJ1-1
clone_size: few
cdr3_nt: TGTGCCATCAGTGAGTCGTGGGACTACACTGAAGCTTTCTTT
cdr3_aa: CAISESWDYTEAFF

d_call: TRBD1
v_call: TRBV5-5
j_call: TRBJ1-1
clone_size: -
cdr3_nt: TGTGCCAGCAGCCCCGGTTTGGGACAGGCCATGAACACTGAAGCTTTCTTT
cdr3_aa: CASSPGLGQAMNTEAFF

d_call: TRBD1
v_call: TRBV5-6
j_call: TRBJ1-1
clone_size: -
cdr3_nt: TGTGCCAGCAGCAGGGGACAGGGGGCTCGGAACACTGAAGCTTTCTTT
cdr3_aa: CASSRGQGARNTEAFF

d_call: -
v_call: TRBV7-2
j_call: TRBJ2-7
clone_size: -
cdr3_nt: TGTGCCAGCAGCTTTTTCGGGTCCTACGAGCAGTACTTC
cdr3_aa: CASSFFGSYEQYF

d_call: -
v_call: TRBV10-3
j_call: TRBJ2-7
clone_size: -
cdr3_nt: TGTGCCATGCGGGACGTAAGTGGATACGAGCAGTACTTC
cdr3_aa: CAMRDVSGYEQYF

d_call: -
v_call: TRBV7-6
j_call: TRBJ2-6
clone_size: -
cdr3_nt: TGTGCCAGCAGCCCTCGGGACTCTGGGGCCAACGTCCTGACTTTC
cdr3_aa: CASSPRDSGANVLTF

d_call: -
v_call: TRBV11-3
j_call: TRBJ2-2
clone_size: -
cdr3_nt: TGTGCCAGCAGCTTACAGGGGAACACCGGGGAGCTGTTTTTT
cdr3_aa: CASSLQGNTGELFF

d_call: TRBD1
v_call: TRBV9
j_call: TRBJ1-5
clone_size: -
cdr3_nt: TGTGCCAGCAGCGGGGGGACAGGGGGAAATCAGCCCCAGCATTTT
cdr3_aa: CASSGGTGGNQPQHF

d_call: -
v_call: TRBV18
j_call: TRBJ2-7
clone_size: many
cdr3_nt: TGTGCCAGCTCACCATCGCAGGGCACCCCCTACGAGCAGTACTTC
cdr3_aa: CASSPSQGTPYEQYF

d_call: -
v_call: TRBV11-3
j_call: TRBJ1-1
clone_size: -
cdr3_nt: TGTGCCAGCATCGAGGGTCCGTCAGGGGCGAACACTGAAGCTTTCTTT
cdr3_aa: CASIEGPSGANTEAFF

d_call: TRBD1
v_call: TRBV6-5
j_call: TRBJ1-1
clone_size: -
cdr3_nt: TGTGCCAGCAGTCGGAGGACAGGGGGCCGCACTGAAGCTTTCTTT
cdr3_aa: CASSRRTGGRTEAFF

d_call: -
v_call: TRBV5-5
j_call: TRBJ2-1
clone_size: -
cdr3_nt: TGTGCCAGCAGCTTGGCACAGCGGGTTGGGCAGTTCTTC
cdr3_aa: CASSLAQRVGQFF

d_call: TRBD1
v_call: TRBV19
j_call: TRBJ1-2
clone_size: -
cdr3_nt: TGTGCCAGTAGTCCTAGAAAGGACAGGGATAACTATGGCTACACCTTC
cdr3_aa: CASSPRKDRDNYGYTF

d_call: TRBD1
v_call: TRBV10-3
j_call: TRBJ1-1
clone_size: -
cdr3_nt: TGTGCCATCAGTGAGATCCAGGGGGAGAACACTGAAGCTTTCTTT
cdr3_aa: CAISEIQGENTEAFF

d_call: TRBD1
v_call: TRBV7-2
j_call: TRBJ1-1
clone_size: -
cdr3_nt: TGTGCCAGCAGCTCGCGGGACAGGAACACTGAAGCTTTCTTT
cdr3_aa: CASSSRDRNTEAFF

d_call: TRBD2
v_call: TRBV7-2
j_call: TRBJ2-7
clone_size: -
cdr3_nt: TGTGCCAGCAGCTTAGGGTTAGCGGGGGGCGAGCAGTACTTC
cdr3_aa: CASSLGLAGGEQYF

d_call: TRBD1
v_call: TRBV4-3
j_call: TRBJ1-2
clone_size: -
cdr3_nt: TGCGCCAGCAGCCAAGGCAGGGGGAATTTGGGCTACACCTTC
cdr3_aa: CASSQGRGNLGYTF

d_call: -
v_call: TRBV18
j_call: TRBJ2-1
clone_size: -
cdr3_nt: TGTGCCAGCTCCCCCCCACAAATAAATGAGCAGTTCTTC
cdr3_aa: CASSPPQINEQFF

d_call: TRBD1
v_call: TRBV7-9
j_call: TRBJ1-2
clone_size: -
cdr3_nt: TGTGCCAGCAGCTTAGACGCAGGGGGAATCTATGGCTACACCTTC
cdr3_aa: CASSLDAGGIYGYTF

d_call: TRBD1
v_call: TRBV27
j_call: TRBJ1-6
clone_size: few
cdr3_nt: TGTGCCAGCAGTTTGGACAGGGGATCACCCCTCCACTTT
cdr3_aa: CASSLDRGSPLHF

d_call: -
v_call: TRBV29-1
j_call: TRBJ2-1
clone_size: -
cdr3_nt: TGCAGCGTTGTTGGGCGGGGGCCCACCTACAATGAGCAGTTCTTC
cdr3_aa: CSVVGRGPTYNEQFF

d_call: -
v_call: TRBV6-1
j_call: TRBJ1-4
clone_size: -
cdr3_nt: TGTGCCAGCAGTGAAGTATGGGGGGGCGGAACTAATGAAAAACTGTTTTTT
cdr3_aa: CASSEVWGGGTNEKLFF

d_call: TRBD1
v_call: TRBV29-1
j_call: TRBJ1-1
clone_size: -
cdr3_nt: TGCAGCGTTACGATGACAGGGGCGGGGAACACTGAAGCTTTCTTT
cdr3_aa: CSVTMTGAGNTEAFF

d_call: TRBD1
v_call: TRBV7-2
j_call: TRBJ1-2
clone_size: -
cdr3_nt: TGTGCCAGCAGCTTTAAGACACCCGCGACAGGGGGCTACACCTTC
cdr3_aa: CASSFKTPATGGYTF

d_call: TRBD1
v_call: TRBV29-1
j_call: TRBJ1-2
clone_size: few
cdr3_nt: TGCAGCGTGGAGCGACAGGGGCCTAACTATGGCTACACCTTC
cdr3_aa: CSVERQGPNYGYTF

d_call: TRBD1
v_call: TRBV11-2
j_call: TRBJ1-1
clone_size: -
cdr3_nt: TGTGCCAGCAGCTACCACCCGGGACAGGGGGCTGGTGAAGCTTTCTTT
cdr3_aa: CASSYHPGQGAGEAFF